This T cell receptor beta chain emerged from a study of cytomegalovirus exposure and HLA in healthy donors. At the level of the study: In terms of ancestry, the Caucasian-associated cluster contained roughly 81% of the roughly 400 genotyped donors.

In germline, CDR1 is MNHEY, CDR2 SMNVEV (reference sequence). Trimming shortened V by 5 bases and J by 0 bases, and 14 bases separated the two germline ends. This CDR3 is built from 16 residues. In the case of this clone: The antigen is undetermined.

Study-level findings and limits: From TCR beta sequences, most subjects' HLA-A and HLA-B alleles were reportedly predicted accurately. Cytomegalovirus association was listed for roughly 160 TCR beta chains.

Both 60 Vbeta primers and 13 Jbeta primers went into the PCR. This table comes from immunoSEQ multiplex PCR, and its TCRdb copy is limited to in-frame clones, with some not included. The sample shows roughly 240,000 clones, about three quarters of them seen only once. This TCR derives from a boy aged 5-17 years in good health and CMV-seronegative. Sequencing input: PBMCs. The chain carries TRBV27 and TRBJ1-5, with a weak D call TRBD1 (5 bases). This chain's CDR3 is CASSPPGHYSNQPQHF. As DNA, the CDR3 is TGTGCCAGCAGTCCACCAGGGCACTATAGCAATCAGCCCCAGCATTTT.